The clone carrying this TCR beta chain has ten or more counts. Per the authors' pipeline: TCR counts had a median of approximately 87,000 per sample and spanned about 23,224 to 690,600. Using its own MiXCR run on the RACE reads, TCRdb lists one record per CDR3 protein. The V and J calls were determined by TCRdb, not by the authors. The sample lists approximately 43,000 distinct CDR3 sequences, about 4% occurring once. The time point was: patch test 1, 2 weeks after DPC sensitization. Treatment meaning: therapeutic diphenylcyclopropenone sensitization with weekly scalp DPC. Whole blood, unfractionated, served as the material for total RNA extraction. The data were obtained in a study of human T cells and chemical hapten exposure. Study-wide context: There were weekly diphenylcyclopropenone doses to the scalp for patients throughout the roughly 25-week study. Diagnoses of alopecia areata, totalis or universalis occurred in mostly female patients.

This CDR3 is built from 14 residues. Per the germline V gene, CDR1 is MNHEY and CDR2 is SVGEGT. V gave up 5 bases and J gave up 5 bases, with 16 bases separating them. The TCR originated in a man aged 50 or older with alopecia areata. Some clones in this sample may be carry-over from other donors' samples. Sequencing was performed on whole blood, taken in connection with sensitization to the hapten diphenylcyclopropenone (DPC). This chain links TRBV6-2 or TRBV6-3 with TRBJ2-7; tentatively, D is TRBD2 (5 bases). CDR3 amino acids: CASSSRPGRNEQYF. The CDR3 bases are TGTGCCAGCAGTAGCCGCCCGGGGAGAAACGAGCAGTACTTC.